This paragraph covers one TCR beta chain sequence. The antigen is unknown. In germline, CDR1 is SQVTM, CDR2 ANQGSEA. The CDR3 has 14 amino acids. The junction had 2 bases not matched to a gene; V was cut back by 5 bases and J by 2 bases. TCRdb reprocessed the 5' RACE reads via MiXCR and lists one record per CDR3 protein. The repertoire holds over 150,000 distinct CDR3 sequences, with approximately 18% as singletons. The sample is drawn from a study of T-cell memory formation after mild COVID-19. Findings and caveats of the study: Cross-reactive memory appears to have joined, as suggested by some responding clones showing up in pre-infection memory.

The TCR originated in a young man who had mild COVID-19 (a few samples of this study predate the infection). Cell type and time point are not known. This chain connects TRBV29-1 to TRBJ2-3, with TRBD2 matching over 12 bases. The sequencing sample was made of PBMCs or a T cell subset sorted from them (not recorded which). The DNA for the CDR3 is TGCAGCGTTAGGACTAGCGGGGCCACAGATACGCAGTATTTT. This translates into CSVRTSGATDTQYF.